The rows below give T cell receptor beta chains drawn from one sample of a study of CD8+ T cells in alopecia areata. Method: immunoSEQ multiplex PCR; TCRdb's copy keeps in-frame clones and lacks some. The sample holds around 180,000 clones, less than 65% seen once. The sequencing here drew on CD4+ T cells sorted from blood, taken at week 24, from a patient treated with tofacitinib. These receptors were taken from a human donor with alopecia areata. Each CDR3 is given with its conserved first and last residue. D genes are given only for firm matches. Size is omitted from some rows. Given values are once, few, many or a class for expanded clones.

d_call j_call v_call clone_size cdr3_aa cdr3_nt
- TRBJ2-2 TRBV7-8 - CASSLLSGSELFF TGTGCCAGCAGCTTGTTGTCTGGATCGGAGCTGTTTTTT
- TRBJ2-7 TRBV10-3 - CAITGQLSYEQYF TGTGCCATCACAGGACAGCTCTCCTACGAGCAGTACTTC
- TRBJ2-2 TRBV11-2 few CASSRSTGELFF TGTGCCAGCAGCCGCTCAACCGGGGAGCTGTTTTTT
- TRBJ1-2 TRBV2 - CASSGRTADFYGYTF TGTGCCAGCAGTGGCCGGACGGCTGATTTCTATGGCTACACCTTC
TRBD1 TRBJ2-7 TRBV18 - CASSPPGQGNRQYF TGTGCCAGCTCACCACCGGGACAGGGGAACCGGCAGTACTTC
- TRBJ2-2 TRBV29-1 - CSVIAASANTGELFF TGCAGCGTTATTGCGGCCAGCGCGAACACCGGGGAGCTGTTTTTT
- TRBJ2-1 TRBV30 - CAWSVLVGNNEQFF TGTGCCTGGAGTGTACTTGTCGGAAACAATGAGCAGTTCTTC
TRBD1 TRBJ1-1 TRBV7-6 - CASSLGQGNTEAFF TGTGCCAGCAGCTTAGGACAGGGGAACACTGAAGCTTTCTTT
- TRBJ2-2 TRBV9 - CASSEGTHTGELFF TGTGCCAGCAGCGAGGGGACTCACACCGGGGAGCTGTTTTTT
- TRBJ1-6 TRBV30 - CAWKDRSDSPLHF TGTGCCTGGAAAGACAGAAGCGATTCACCCCTCCACTTT
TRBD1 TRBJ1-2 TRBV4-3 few CASSQGTGETTPYTF TGCGCCAGCAGCCAGGGGACAGGGGAAACCACTCCCTACACCTTC
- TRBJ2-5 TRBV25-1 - CASGARGAGETQYF TGTGCCAGCGGAGCCAGGGGGGCAGGAGAGACCCAGTACTTC
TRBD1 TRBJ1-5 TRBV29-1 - CSADDRGNQPQHF TGCAGCGCAGATGACAGGGGTAATCAGCCCCAGCATTTT
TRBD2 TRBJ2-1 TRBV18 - CASSRPGLAGVNEQFF TGTGCCAGCTCACGACCGGGACTAGCGGGGGTTAATGAGCAGTTCTTC
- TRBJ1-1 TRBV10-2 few CATRDAGMNTEAFF TGCGCCACCCGAGATGCGGGGATGAACACTGAAGCTTTCTTT
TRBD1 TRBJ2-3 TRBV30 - CAWTVTGTDTQYF TGTGCCTGGACCGTGACAGGGACAGATACGCAGTATTTT
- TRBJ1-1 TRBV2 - CASTGSTEAFF TGTGCCAGCACAGGTTCCACTGAAGCTTTCTTT
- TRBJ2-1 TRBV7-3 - CASSLIGGAGYNEQFF TGTGCCAGCAGCTTAATCGGTGGGGCAGGGTACAATGAGCAGTTCTTC
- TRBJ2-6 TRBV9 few CASSAQQGPGANVLTF TGTGCCAGCAGCGCCCAACAGGGACCTGGGGCCAACGTCCTGACTTTC
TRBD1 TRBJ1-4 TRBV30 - CAWSVRQGIEKLFF TGTGCCTGGAGTGTACGACAGGGAATCGAAAAACTGTTTTTT
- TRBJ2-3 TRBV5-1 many CASSLGNTDTQYF TGCGCCAGCAGCTTGGGCAACACAGATACGCAGTATTTT
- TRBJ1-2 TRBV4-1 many CASSQDSSGDYGYTF TGCGCCAGCAGCCAAGATAGTTCGGGGGACTATGGCTACACCTTC
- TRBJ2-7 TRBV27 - CASSPQGPISYEQYF TGTGCCAGCAGTCCACAGGGCCCCATTTCCTACGAGCAGTACTTC
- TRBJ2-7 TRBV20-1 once CSAGGTYEQYF TGCAGTGCAGGGGGGACCTACGAGCAGTACTTC
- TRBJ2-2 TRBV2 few CATQIRRAGELFF TGTGCCACACAAATACGTCGCGCCGGGGAGCTGTTTTTT
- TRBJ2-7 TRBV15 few CATSRGTGYEQYF TGTGCCACCAGCAGAGGGACGGGCTACGAGCAGTACTTC
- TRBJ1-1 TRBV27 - CASSLGGPVNTEAFF TGTGCCAGCAGTTTAGGGGGGCCGGTGAACACTGAAGCTTTCTTT
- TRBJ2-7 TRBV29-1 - CSASRGGEQYF TGCAGCGCCTCTCGAGGGGGCGAGCAGTACTTC
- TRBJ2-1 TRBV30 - CAWSVIIGGMQFF TGTGCCTGGAGTGTAATTATTGGGGGGATGCAGTTCTTC
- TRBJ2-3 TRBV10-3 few CAISDRARGTDTQYF TGTGCCATCAGTGACAGGGCGCGGGGCACAGATACGCAGTATTTT
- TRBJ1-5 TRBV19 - CASSTDKQRNQPQHF TGTGCCAGTAGTACAGACAAACAACGCAATCAGCCCCAGCATTTT
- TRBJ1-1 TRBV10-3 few CATGPWDMNTEAFF TGTGCCACCGGACCGTGGGACATGAACACTGAAGCTTTCTTT
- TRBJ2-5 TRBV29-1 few CSLRQGGETQYF TGCAGCTTAAGACAGGGAGGGGAGACCCAGTACTTC
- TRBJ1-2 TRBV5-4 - CASSLGTPNYGYTF TGTGCCAGCAGCTTGGGGACGCCTAACTATGGCTACACCTTC
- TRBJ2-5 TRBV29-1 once CSVGGPTQETQYF TGCAGCGTTGGGGGTCCCACCCAAGAGACCCAGTACTTC
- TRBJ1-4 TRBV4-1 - CASSLTTNEKLFF TGCGCCAGCAGCCTAACAACTAATGAAAAACTGTTTTTT
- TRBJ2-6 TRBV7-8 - CASSQEEASGANVLTF TGTGCCAGCAGCCAAGAGGAGGCATCTGGGGCCAACGTCCTGACTTTC
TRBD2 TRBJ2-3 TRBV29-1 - CSVSASGGARDTQYF TGCAGCGTTTCGGCTAGCGGGGGGGCCAGAGATACGCAGTATTTT
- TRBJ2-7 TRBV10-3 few CAIRDGRTPKQYF TGTGCCATCAGGGATGGACGGACTCCGAAGCAGTACTTC
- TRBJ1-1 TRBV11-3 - CASSSTGYTEAFF TGTGCCAGCAGCAGTACAGGGTACACTGAAGCTTTCTTT
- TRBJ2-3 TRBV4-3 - CASSQGWAGMESTDTQYF TGCGCCAGCAGCCAAGGTTGGGCAGGGATGGAAAGCACAGATACGCAGTATTTT
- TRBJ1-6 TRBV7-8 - CASRLSGRQNDNSPLHF TGTGCCAGCAGATTAAGTGGCAGGCAAAATGATAATTCACCCCTCCACTTT
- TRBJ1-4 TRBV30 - CAWRGQSDSDEKLFF TGTGCCTGGAGAGGCCAGTCTGATTCCGATGAAAAACTGTTTTTT
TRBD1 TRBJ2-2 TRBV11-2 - CASSPQQGTGELFF TGTGCCAGCAGCCCGCAACAGGGGACCGGGGAGCTGTTTTTT
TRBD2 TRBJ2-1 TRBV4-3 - CASSQDLQRGAYNEQFF TGCGCCAGCAGCCAAGATCTACAGCGGGGGGCCTACAATGAGCAGTTCTTC
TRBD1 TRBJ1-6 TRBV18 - CASSPGGQRNSPLHF TGTGCCAGCTCACCAGGGGGACAGCGTAATTCACCCCTCCACTTT
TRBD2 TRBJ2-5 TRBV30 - CAWIEAGGPIATQYF TGTGCCTGGATTGAGGCGGGGGGGCCAATAGCGACCCAGTACTTC